These 27 T cell receptor beta chains share one sample of origin, sequenced in a study of technical replicates of blood from a handful of donors. TCRdb's copy holds only in-frame clones and misses some; the assay was immunoSEQ multiplex PCR. Of about 75,000 clones listed, around 92% were seen once; the top ten hold 0.3% to 0.4%. The sequencing input was T cells isolated from PBMCs. These receptors all stem from a human donor in good health. Some clones in this sample may be carry-over from other donors' samples.

The chain links TRBV19 to TRBJ2-7, with a weak D call TRBD1 (5 bases). V lost 3 bases to trimming and J lost 5 bases, with 11 bases between them. Germline V gene lookup returns CDR1 LNHDA and CDR2 SQIVND (reference sequence). CDR3 length equals 13 residues. The CDR3 DNA sequence: TGTGCCAGTAGTATCGTAGGCAGGGACGAGCAGTACTTC. Its protein product is CASSIVGRDEQYF.

The chain employs TRBV5-1 and TRBJ1-2; 7 bases line up with TRBD1. Germline V gene data show CDR1 as SGHRS and CDR2 as YFSETQ. V was clipped by 5 bases and J by 14 bases; unmatched bases: 12. The CDR3 length is 12 residues. The CDR3 protein is CASRADDRAMTF. The CDR3 coding sequence is TGCGCCAGCAGGGCTGATGACAGGGCTATGACCTTC.

This rearrangement joins TRBV28 to TRBJ2-1; TRBD1 aligns across 8 bases. V lost 2 bases, J lost 4 bases, and 1 base stayed unmatched. Germline values: CDR1 MDHEN, CDR2 SYDVKM. The CDR3 is made up of 14 amino acids. CDR3 in amino acids: CASSLQGAYNEQFF. The CDR3 region has the DNA TGTGCCAGCAGTTTACAGGGGGCATACAATGAGCAGTTCTTC.

This clone occurred once. The chain uses TRBV7-2 and TRBJ1-2; D ambiguous. CDR3 length: 14 amino acids. V lost 6 bases to trimming and J lost 4 bases, with 15 bases between them. Germline V gene data show CDR1 as SGHTA and CDR2 as FQGNSA. CDR3: CASSLAPESYGYTF. The CDR3 DNA follows: TGTGCCAGCAGTCTCGCCCCAGAATCCTATGGCTACACCTTC.

The chain carries TRBV7-9 and TRBJ2-7, with 8 positions matching TRBD1. The CDR3 contains 16 residues. The V and J ends lost 4 bases and 3 bases, in that order; junction bases with no gene match: 11. CDR1 SEHNR and CDR2 FQNEAQ come from the germline V gene (reference sequence). The CDR3 is CASSSPKTGAFYEQYF. As DNA, the CDR3 is TGTGCCAGCAGCTCCCCTAAGACAGGGGCGTTCTACGAGCAGTACTTC.

This rearrangement joins TRBV14 to TRBJ2-7; a weak D match, TRBD2 (6 bases). The CDR3 runs 15 residues. Germline assignment: CDR1 SGHDN and CDR2 FVKESK. Trimming removed 1 base at V and 1 base at J, with 11 bases between. CDR3 bases: TGTGCCAGCAGCCAAGGGCTAGCGATGTCCTACGAGCAGTACTTC. Translating it yields CASSQGLAMSYEQYF.

This chain links TRBV11-2 with TRBJ1-2; maybe TRBD1 (5 bases). CDR3 size: 15 residues. Trimming pared 1 base from V and 4 bases from J, leaving 13 bases between. Germline V lookup: CDR1 SGHAT, CDR2 FQNNGV. This chain's CDR3 is CASSLGAGQIYGYTF. CDR3 nucleotides: TGTGCCAGCAGCTTAGGGGCAGGACAAATCTATGGCTACACCTTC.

The chain carries TRBV7-9 and TRBJ2-2, with 8 bases aligning to TRBD1. The CDR3 has 15 residues. The junction had 8 bases not matched to a gene; V was cut back by 5 bases and J by 6 bases. Germline V gene data show CDR1 as SEHNR and CDR2 as FQNEAQ (reference sequence). Here the CDR3 DNA reads TGTGCCAGCAGCGCCCAGACAGGGGTGTCCGGGGAGCTGTTTTTT. This codes for CASSAQTGVSGELFF.

CDR3 protein: CASSSTGQANTEAFF. As DNA, the CDR3 is TGTGCCAGCAGCTCCACGGGACAGGCGAACACTGAAGCTTTCTTT. The chain employs TRBV7-6 and TRBJ1-1; TRBD1 matches 8 bases. V was clipped by 4 bases and J by 1 base; unmatched bases: 5. Per germline, CDR1 SGHVS and CDR2 FNYEAQ. There are 15 residues in the CDR3.

The rearrangement links TRBV5-6 to TRBJ2-3, with D possibly matching TRBD2 (6 bases). This CDR3 spans 15 amino acids. Germline assignment: CDR1 SGHDT and CDR2 YYEEEE. The ends were cut back, 0 bases at V and 5 bases at J, with 13 bases in the middle. The DNA of the CDR3 is TGTGCCAGCAGCTTGGTCCGTTCGGAGGGAGATACGCAGTATTTT. This codes for CASSLVRSEGDTQYF.

The chain combines TRBV19 with TRBJ2-7; D is possibly TRBD2 (7 bases). Germline V lookup: CDR1 LNHDA, CDR2 SQIVND (reference sequence). The CDR3 totals 15 residues. The germline V and J ends were trimmed by 5 bases and 2 bases, with 16 bases remaining between them. The CDR3 region is CASSAGRGITYEQYF. CDR3 nucleotide sequence: TGTGCCAGTAGTGCGGGGAGGGGGATAACCTACGAGCAGTACTTC. The complete variable domain, with remaining parts taken from reference TRBV19 and TRBJ2-7, reads DGGITQSPKYLFRKEGQNVTLSCEQNLNHDAMYWYRQDPGQGLRLIYYSQIVNDFQKGDIAEGYSVSREKKESFPLTVTSAQKNPTAFYLCASSAGRGITYEQYFGPGTRLTVT.

J is TRBJ1-5 and V is TRBV6-4; no definite D call. Germline V gives CDR1 MRHNA, CDR2 SNTAGT. The ends were cut back, 3 bases at V and 4 bases at J, with 7 bases in the middle. The CDR3 totals 13 residues. The CDR3, as DNA: TGTGCCAGCAGTGAGGCGGCAAATCAGCCCCAGCATTTT. Residues: CASSEAANQPQHF.

The chain has TRBV5-1 and TRBJ1-1, with D tentatively TRBD1 (5 bases). Per the germline V gene, CDR1 is SGHRS and CDR2 is YFSETQ. There are 14 residues in the CDR3. Trimming removed 0 bases from V and 1 base from J, with 7 bases in between. The CDR3 is CASSLGQTNTEAFF. In nucleotides, the CDR3 is TGCGCCAGCAGCTTGGGACAGACGAACACTGAAGCTTTCTTT.

Concerning this clone: Additional DNA sequences in this sample encode the identical CDR3. This chain uses TRBV4-1 with TRBJ2-7; maybe TRBD1 (5 bases). The CDR3 is made up of 12 amino acids. Trimming took off 1 base at V and 6 bases at J, with 7 bases between the two ends. Germline V gene data show CDR1 as MGHRA and CDR2 as YSYEKL. The DNA for the CDR3 is TGCGCCAGCAGCCAAGTCCAGGGCGAGCAGTACTTC. Translating it yields CASSQVQGEQYF.

The chain combines TRBV5-1 with TRBJ2-1; D is possibly TRBD2 (6 bases). CDR1 and CDR2 (germline): SGHRS, YFSETQ. The CDR3 covers 15 residues. V was shortened by 0 bases and J by 0 bases, with 7 bases between the two germline ends. The CDR3 sequence is CASSLGAGSYNEQFF. The CDR3 DNA reads as TGCGCCAGCAGCTTGGGAGCGGGCTCCTACAATGAGCAGTTCTTC.

The chain joins TRBV7-8 to TRBJ1-2; TRBD1 matches 9 bases. CDR1 and CDR2 (germline): SGHVS, FQNEAQ. V shed 5 bases, J shed 5 bases, and the junction held 3 bases outside the gene matches. This CDR3 has 13 residues. CDR3 loop: CASSLGQGYGYTF. CDR3 bases: TGTGCCAGCAGCCTCGGACAGGGGTATGGCTACACCTTC.

The chain uses TRBV11-3 and TRBJ2-5; D gene ambiguous. The CDR3 spans 13 residues. The germline CDR1 and CDR2 sequences are SGHNT and YENEEA. Deletions cut 3 bases from V and 5 bases from J, with 10 bases between. In DNA, the CDR3 is TGTGCCAGCAGCTTTCTTAATTCGGAGACCCAGTACTTC. Protein: CASSFLNSETQYF.

The chain recombines TRBV21-1 with TRBJ1-1. TRBV21-1 is flagged as a pseudogene. The CDR3 is 15 amino acids. The CDR3 nucleotides read TGTGCCAGCAGCAATGCGAGGGGAGGCGACACTGAAGCTTTCTTT. This gives the protein CASSNARGGDTEAFF.

This chain uses TRBV6-6 with TRBJ1-3, with a tentative D call TRBD1 (6 bases). There are 14 residues in the CDR3. Between the trimmed V and J ends, which lost 6 bases and 2 bases, there was a span of 11 bases. Germline V lookup: CDR1 MNHNY, CDR2 SVGAGI (reference sequence). Written as DNA, the CDR3 is TGTGCCAGCAGCCAGGGGAATACTGGAAACACCATATATTTT. Translation gives CASSQGNTGNTIYF.

The V gene is TRBV4-1, the J gene TRBJ2-7; 9 nucleotides line up with TRBD2. The CDR3 runs 19 residues. Germline V gene lookup returns CDR1 MGHRA and CDR2 YSYEKL. V lost 0 bases, J lost 2 bases, and 14 bases stayed unmatched. The CDR3 DNA sequence: TGCGCCAGCAGCCAAGAGGATTGGGTAGCGGGGGTTATAACCTACGAGCAGTACTTC. Translated: CASSQEDWVAGVITYEQYF.

This chain joins TRBV5-1 and TRBJ1-2, with D possibly being TRBD1 (5 bases). V was clipped by 6 bases and J by 8 bases, with 17 bases between them. The CDR3 is 13 amino acids. Per the germline V gene, CDR1 is SGHRS and CDR2 is YFSETQ. Here the CDR3 DNA reads TGCGCCAGCACCTGGGGACTTCGGGAGGGCTACACCTTC. Protein: CASTWGLREGYTF.

V gene TRBV5-6 combines with J gene TRBJ1-2; D might be TRBD1 (6 bases). Germline-derived CDR1 and CDR2 are SGHDT and YYEEEE. The CDR3 has 15 residues. With 0 bases removed from V and 0 bases from J, the gap between germline ends came to 9 bases. The CDR3 sequence is CASSLGQAANYGYTF. Written as DNA, the CDR3 is TGTGCCAGCAGCTTGGGACAGGCGGCTAACTATGGCTACACCTTC.

The V call is TRBV5-6, the J call TRBJ2-6; 9 nucleotides align to TRBD1. V trimming: 5 bases; J trimming: 3 bases; junction bases outside the gene matches: 12. CDR1 is SGHDT and CDR2 is YYEEEE in the germline V gene. The CDR3 is 18 amino acids. CDR3 sequence (DNA): TGTGCCAGCAGATTTCATACAGGGGGCAACTTTGGGGCCAACGTCCTGACTTTC. Amino acid sequence: CASRFHTGGNFGANVLTF. The entire variable domain, with the rest obtained from reference TRBV5-6 and TRBJ2-6, is as follows: DAGVTQSPTHLIKTRGQQVTLRCSPKSGHDTVSWYQQALGQGPQFIFQYYEEEERQRGNFPDRFSGHQFPNYSSELNVNALLLGDSALYLCASRFHTGGNFGANVLTFGAGSRLTVL.

The chain is built from TRBV15 and TRBJ2-3; a weak D match, TRBD1 (5 bases). From germline, CDR1 is LNHNV and CDR2 YYDKDF (reference sequence). This CDR3 comprises 14 residues. V was trimmed by 2 bases and J by 4 bases, leaving 10 bases between them. As DNA, the CDR3 is TGTGCCACCAGCAGAACCCGACAGCCAGATACGCAGTATTTT. This codes for CATSRTRQPDTQYF.

The rearrangement joins TRBV10-1 to TRBJ2-5; 14 positions agree with TRBD2. Germline CDR1 WNHNN, CDR2 SYGVQD (reference sequence). The CDR3 runs 14 residues. Trimming removed 5 bases from V and 9 bases from J; junction bases left unmatched: 5. The CDR3 sequence: CASSPGLAGAAQYF. As DNA, the CDR3 is TGCGCCAGCAGTCCGGGACTAGCGGGGGCAGCCCAGTACTTC.

The chain has TRBV4-2 and TRBJ2-1, with D possibly matching TRBD2 (5 bases). The CDR3 consists of 14 residues. Trimming took 4 bases from V and 6 from J, leaving 13 bases between them. Germline V gene data show CDR1 as LGHNA and CDR2 as YNFKEQ. CDR3 sequence (DNA): TGTGCCAGCAGCCCCATCGCGGCGGGCAATGAGCAGTTCTTC. It encodes CASSPIAAGNEQFF.

The chain links TRBV19 to TRBJ1-5; TRBD1 is a possible D gene (6 bases). With 4 bases removed from V and 2 bases from J, the gap between germline ends came to 15 bases. There are 16 residues in the CDR3. In germline, CDR1 is LNHDA, CDR2 SQIVND (reference sequence). The CDR3 region has the DNA TGTGCCAGTAGTAGACAACAGGGTGGGCGCAATCAGCCCCAGCATTTT. It codes for CASSRQQGGRNQPQHF.